These 22 T cell receptor beta chains originate from one sample sequenced in a study of T cells after yellow fever vaccination. TCRdb re-called the 5' RACE reads through MiXCR, storing one row per CDR3 protein. Of about 510,000 distinct CDR3 sequences listed, 20% to 25% are singletons. The sequencing here drew on PBMCs, taken 21 days after the first yellow fever vaccination. These receptors came from a man between 18 and 35 years old who received the YFV17D yellow fever vaccine.

The J gene is TRBJ1-1, the V gene TRBV19, with TRBD1 as a possible D gene (5 bases). This CDR3 has 16 residues. The V gene's germline CDR1 is LNHDA and CDR2 SQIVND (reference sequence). Trimming removed 1 base at V and 3 bases at J, with 15 bases between. CDR3 nucleotides: TGTGCCAGTAGTATAGTGGAGGGACGGTTGCACACTGAAGCTTTCTTT. This encodes CASSIVEGRLHTEAFF.

This clonotype occurred a few times. The chain couples TRBV4-2 to TRBJ1-1; 9 positions match TRBD1. The CDR3 is made up of 16 amino acids. After removal of 1 base from V and 4 bases from J, the junction contained 7 bases not matched to a gene. Looked up from germline, CDR1 is LGHNA and CDR2 is YNFKEQ. CDR3 DNA sequence: TGTGCCAGCAGCCAAGTGGGACAGGGATTACGCACTGAAGCTTTCTTT. Residues: CASSQVGQGLRTEAFF.

This clonotype has a handful of counts. The gene calls are TRBV6-1 and TRBJ1-1; tentative D call: TRBD1 (6 bases). CDR3 size: 14 residues. CDR1 and CDR2 from the germline V gene are MNHNS and SASEGT. V lost 3 bases, J lost 4 bases, and 12 bases lay in between. CDR3 region: CASSDTGKGTEAFF. The DNA for the CDR3 is TGTGCCAGCAGTGATACAGGGAAGGGCACTGAAGCTTTCTTT.

This clonotype was observed a handful of times. V and J are TRBV5-6 and TRBJ2-7; a possible D gene is TRBD1 (7 bases). There are 14 residues in the CDR3. Trimming pared 4 bases from V and 6 bases from J, leaving 17 bases between. Germline CDR1 reads SGHDT; CDR2 reads YYEEEE. CDR3 in amino acids: CASSVYRGGAEQYV. The CDR3 DNA follows: TGTGCCAGCAGCGTCTACAGGGGAGGCGCCGAGCAGTACGTC.

This sequence joins TRBV12-3 or TRBV12-4 and TRBJ2-3; D is perhaps TRBD1 or TRBD2 (6 bases each). Trimming took off 3 bases at V and 6 bases at J, with 13 bases between the two ends. There are 14 residues in the CDR3. Written as DNA, the CDR3 is TGTGCCAGCAGTTTCGGGGGCCCCTCTGATACGCAGTATTTT. It encodes CASSFGGPSDTQYF.

This clonotype has only a few counts. The V call is TRBV4-2, the J call TRBJ1-5; unclear D gene. Looked up from germline, CDR1 is LGHNA and CDR2 is YNFKEQ. The V and J ends lost 7 bases and 4 bases respectively, with 32 bases between them. This CDR3 has 20 residues. CDR3 sequence (DNA): TGTGCCAGCACTCGACCTGAGGGAGTCTTTCCCCTCGAGGAGAATCAGCCCCAGCATTTT. It translates to CASTRPEGVFPLEENQPQHF.

Only one count was recorded for this clonotype. V usage is TRBV9 and J usage is TRBJ2-7, with D unresolved. V lost 4 bases to trimming and J lost 6 bases, with 8 bases between them. There are 11 residues in the CDR3. Germline V gene sequence: CDR1 SGDLS, CDR2 YYNGEE. CDR3 region: CASSSSGEQYF. Here the CDR3 DNA reads TGTGCCAGCAGCTCTAGTGGCGAGCAGTACTTC.

The chain is built from TRBV29-1 and TRBJ2-4, with a weak D call TRBD1 (6 bases). This CDR3 is 12 amino acids long. The ends were cut back, 7 bases at V and 2 bases at J, with 9 bases in the middle. The V gene's germline CDR1 is SQVTM and CDR2 ANQGSEA. CDR3 sequence: CSGGQTKNIQYF. The CDR3 DNA sequence: TGCAGCGGTGGACAGACCAAAAACATTCAGTACTTC.

The chain recombines TRBV29-1 with TRBJ2-3; D perhaps matches TRBD1 (6 bases). Germline V gene sequence: CDR1 SQVTM, CDR2 ANQGSEA. The CDR3 has 21 amino acids. Between the trimmed V and J ends, which lost 0 bases and 0 bases, there was a span of 28 bases. The CDR3 region has the DNA TGCAGCGTTGAAGATCAGTACTTGGGCCATCAGACAGGTACTAGCACAGATACGCAGTATTTT. Amino acids: CSVEDQYLGHQTGTSTDTQYF.

V gene TRBV20-1 combines with J gene TRBJ2-5; D is perhaps TRBD2 (5 bases). CDR1 and CDR2 (germline): DFQATT, SNEGSKA (reference sequence). The CDR3 has 11 residues. Trimming took 6 bases from V and 5 from J, leaving 10 bases between them. Written as DNA, the CDR3 is TGCAGTGCCCCTACGGGGGAGACCCAGTACTTC. It specifies CSAPTGETQYF.

This chain links TRBV6-1 with TRBJ2-7; a possible D gene is TRBD2 (6 bases). Germline CDR1 and CDR2: MNHNS and SASEGT. There are 15 residues in the CDR3. V dropped 6 bases and J dropped 5 bases, with 20 bases sitting between them. CDR3 protein: CASSAARAGSHEQYF. The CDR3, as DNA: TGTGCCAGCAGCGCGGCGAGGGCGGGGTCCCACGAGCAGTACTTC.

This chain connects TRBV11-2 to TRBJ2-3; TRBD2 might be the D (5 bases). Trimming stripped 5 bases from V and 5 bases from J, with 20 bases between. CDR1 and CDR2 from the germline V gene are SGHAT and FQNNGV. The CDR3 has 16 amino acids. The CDR3 is CASSPFGGLSVDTQYF. The CDR3 region has the DNA TGTGCCAGCAGCCCCTTCGGAGGTCTATCGGTAGATACGCAGTATTTT.

This clonotype was counted between two and nine times. The chain recombines TRBV9 with TRBJ2-1; D is unresolved. The CDR3 contains 13 residues. Per germline, CDR1 SGDLS and CDR2 YYNGEE. The germline V and J ends were trimmed by 4 bases and 9 bases, with 14 bases remaining between them. The CDR3 region has the DNA TGTGCCAGCAGCTCCCCGGTTGAGGCTGAGCAGTTCTTC. It specifies CASSSPVEAEQFF.

Written as DNA, the CDR3 is TGTGCCAGCAGCCCTTTCGGCAGGAAACAAGAGACCCAGTACTTC. It is translated as CASSPFGRKQETQYF. V usage is TRBV7-2 and J usage is TRBJ2-5; D ambiguous. Trimming removed 5 bases from V and 2 bases from J, with 15 bases in between. Germline-derived CDR1 and CDR2 are SGHTA and FQGNSA. This CDR3 has 15 amino acids.

The rearrangement links TRBV2 to TRBJ2-3; D may be TRBD1 (5 bases). Trimming took off 1 base at V and 0 bases at J, with 14 bases between the two ends. This CDR3 comprises 17 residues. CDR1 and CDR2 from the germline V gene are SNHLY and FYNNEI. Here the CDR3 DNA reads TGTGCCAGCAGTGAAGAGGTTGGGGCCCCTAGCACAGATACGCAGTATTTT. Residues: CASSEEVGAPSTDTQYF.

The rearrangement links TRBV6-2 or TRBV6-3 to TRBJ2-2; 7 positions agree with TRBD1. The J segment lost 3 bases and the V segment lost 2 bases, leaving 9 bases of the junction unmatched. The CDR3 has 17 amino acids. Per the germline V gene, CDR1 is MNHEY and CDR2 is SVGEGT. The CDR3: CASSYNPSGTDTGELFF. For the CDR3, the DNA is TGTGCCAGCAGTTACAACCCCTCCGGGACAGACACCGGGGAGCTGTTTTTT.

The chain employs TRBV6-6 and TRBJ2-7; the match to TRBD1 covers 8 bases. Per germline, CDR1 MNHNY and CDR2 SVGAGI (reference sequence). This CDR3 comprises 13 residues. Trimming took 7 bases from V and 9 from J; bases not matched to a gene: 11. CDR3 coding DNA: TGTGCCAGCAACCCGGACAGGGACGGTTTGCAGTACTTC. Its translation: CASNPDRDGLQYF.

This chain uses TRBV7-3 with TRBJ1-1, with 7 bases fitting TRBD1. The V segment lost 5 bases and the J segment 3 bases; nucleotides outside the gene matches: 9. The CDR3 consists of 15 residues. Germline V gene lookup returns CDR1 SGHTA and CDR2 FQGTGA. Written as DNA, the CDR3 is TGTGCCAGCAGCCCTACAGGGGACTGGGACACTGAAGCTTTCTTT. Its protein product is CASSPTGDWDTEAFF.

The CDR3 DNA is TGCGCCAGCAGCCGCCTAGCGGGGGGCCTGGTGGGCACAGATACGCAGTATTTT. Encoded protein: CASSRLAGGLVGTDTQYF. J is TRBJ2-3 and V is TRBV5-1; 11 positions match TRBD2. The CDR3 is made up of 18 amino acids. Losses at the gene ends were 4 bases for V and 1 base for J; bases not matched to a gene: 11. Germline V gene data show CDR1 as SGHRS and CDR2 as YFSETQ.

This clonotype came up a few times. The chain links TRBV4-3 to TRBJ1-2; D is possibly TRBD1 (5 bases). Trimming removed 0 bases from V and 3 bases from J, with 17 bases in between. Germline loops: CDR1 LGHNA, CDR2 YSLEER. CDR3 size: 17 residues. The CDR3 coding sequence is TGCGCCAGCAGCCAAGATTTAAAAGGGGAGGGTGACTATGGCTACACCTTC. Its protein product is CASSQDLKGEGDYGYTF.

This clonotype was seen only a few times. The chain couples TRBV10-3 to TRBJ2-1; TRBD2 agrees at 10 bases. Losses at the gene ends were 0 bases for V and 6 bases for J; bases not matched to a gene: 2. CDR1 and CDR2 (germline): ENHRY, SYGVKD. This CDR3 has 15 amino acids. The CDR3 reads CAISESERGGNEQFF. DNA for the CDR3: TGTGCCATCAGTGAGTCGGAGCGGGGGGGCAATGAGCAGTTCTTC.

The chain uses TRBV13 and TRBJ1-1, with D perhaps matching TRBD1 (6 bases). Trimming pared 8 bases from V and 6 bases from J, leaving 25 bases between. The CDR3 spans 16 residues. CDR1 and CDR2 (germline): PRHDT, FYEKMQ (reference sequence). In nucleotides, the CDR3 is TGTGCCAGCCTCGAGGGCGGAACAGGGCTTGTCGCTGAAGCTTTCTTT. Protein: CASLEGGTGLVAEAFF.